The present T cell receptor beta chain was sequenced within a study of identifying expanded T cells in peripheral blood (dated by TCRdb to between 2019 and 2020). Study-level background: Technical replicates were generated by sequencing separate aliquots of the same genomic DNA pool, with four replicates compared pairwise.

Including the terminal cysteine and phenylalanine, the CDR3 comprises 15 residues. The entry retains the CDR3 DNA only, 45 bases that are in frame from base 1. CDR1 and CDR2 are drawn from the germline V gene: ENHRY, SYGVKD. The germline ends are 16 bases apart after V is trimmed by 0 bases and J by 10 bases. During the collection period, no infections or other immune events were recorded for the healthy donors. To calibrate time-dependent variance in a beta-binomial model of T-cell clone differential abundance, blood repertoires from healthy donors were used as a training cohort. The training cohort was composed of some ten healthy donors, 3 female and 7 male. The donors were between roughly 25 and 70 years old, with an average age of about 47 years. Whole blood from each healthy donor was obtained from a commercial supplier and was collected at three time points about two weeks apart. For immunosequencing, genomic DNA was extracted from unsorted whole blood.

On the study overall, not on this receptor specifically: Between technical replicates the binomial model flagged about 1.2 differentially abundant clones, whereas over roughly two weeks the binomial model flagged about 15 and over about four weeks 19 to 20. Both the number of clones called differentially abundant and the false-positive rate were significantly reduced by the beta-binomial model across all healthy-donor time intervals. The authors expected that biological variance in healthy repertoires might rise further over much longer intervals, such as months to years. In all healthy donors, the variance in clone template counts between samples taken roughly two weeks apart rose significantly as total template count increased.

With regard to this clone: Its antigen is not yet known. No per-base quality is available; no much larger clone lies one base away.

TCRbeta CDR3 regions were profiled by bias-controlled multiplex PCR amplification of genomic DNA with the immunoSEQ Assay. From the authors' description of their analysis: The absolute abundance of each unique TCRbeta CDR3 region was quantified after sequences were collapsed and filtered. Differential abundance was assessed using a binomial (Fisher-equivalent) model and a beta-binomial model in which time-dependent variance fitted from healthy donors was added. Clones with fewer than 5 combined templates were excluded, and clones with Benjamini-Hochberg FDR below 0.01 were called differentially abundant. Using the form v = (b*log(k)+a)^2, the beta-binomial variance was modeled as a function of the total template count across the two samples. The clones in this table, taken by TCRdb from immuneACCESS, are in-frame only. Not every clone is retained; where verified, under half of the shortfall comes from an unresolved V gene, and the cause of the rest is unknown. Clonal size and the V and J genes are those of that table, whereas D and trimming came from the DNA. The sample records about 82,000 clones, 80% to 90% of which are singletons. The ten largest account for 7% to 7.5% of the sample.

This receptor was taken from a person aged 18-70 years in good health. Sequenced input: blood. This sequence uses TRBV10-3 and TRBJ2-1; D gene: possibly TRBD2, on 5 matching bases. The encoded CDR3 is CAISESRTGRGEQFF. The sequence in DNA is TGTGCCATCAGTGAGTCAAGGACGGGCCGAGGGGAGCAGTTCTTC.